The 23 T cell receptor beta chains below were found in one sample sequenced in a study of beta chain features in type 1 diabetes. The whole isolated RNA underwent reverse transcription, so sequencing captured expressed TCRB transcripts. Only in-frame clones appear in the TCRdb table, and some are missing; sequencing was by immunoSEQ multiplex PCR. The data contain 860,000 or so clones, 15% to 20% of them singletons. The sample comprised naive CD4+ T cells from blood. The receptors originated from a young woman in good health.

This clone was recorded a few times. The chain uses TRBV11-2 and TRBJ2-1, with TRBD2 as a possible D gene (7 bases). V was clipped by 1 base and J by 10 bases, with 20 bases between them. From germline, CDR1 is SGHAT and CDR2 FQNNGV. This CDR3 is 16 amino acids long. The CDR3 DNA follows: TGTGCCAGCAGCTTAGTTCTCCTAGGGGGAGGGCCCGAGCAGTTCTTC. Amino acids: CASSLVLLGGGPEQFF. The entire variable domain, with the rest obtained from reference TRBV11-2 and TRBJ2-1, is as follows: EAGVAQSPRYKIIEKRQSVAFWCNPISGHATLYWYQQILGQGPKLLIQFQNNGVVDDSQLPKDRFSAERLKGVDSTLKIQPAKLEDSAVYLCASSLVLLGGGPEQFFGPGTRLTVL.

The rearrangement joins TRBV25-1 to TRBJ2-2; a weak D match, TRBD2 (6 bases). Per the germline V gene, CDR1 is MGHDK and CDR2 is SYGVNS. The CDR3 contains 14 residues. V was trimmed by 3 bases and J by 6 bases, leaving 11 bases between them. In DNA, the CDR3 is TGTGCCAGCAGTGACGGGCGGGGTTCCGGGGAGCTGTTTTTT. Amino acids: CASSDGRGSGELFF. Looking up the rest from reference TRBV25-1 and TRBJ2-2 gives the full variable domain: EADIYQTPRYLVIGTGKKITLECSQTMGHDKMYWYQQDPGMELHLIHYSYGVNSTEKGDLSSESTVSRIRTEHFPLTLESARPSHTSQYLCASSDGRGSGELFFGEGSRLTVL.

The table lists this clone with a few counts. CDR3 residues: CASSQMVRTGSYEQYF. The CDR3 DNA reads TGCGCCAGCAGCCAAATGGTTAGGACCGGCTCCTACGAGCAGTACTTC. V gene TRBV4-3 combines with J gene TRBJ2-7, with D uncertain. The CDR3 covers 16 residues. Between the trimmed V and J ends, which lost 2 bases and 0 bases, there was a span of 14 bases. Germline V gene lookup returns CDR1 LGHNA and CDR2 YSLEER.

The chain employs TRBV18 and TRBJ2-2; D is perhaps TRBD2 (5 bases). Trimming shortened V by 8 bases and J by 2 bases, and 15 bases separated the two germline ends. The CDR3 consists of 15 residues. CDR1 is KGHSH and CDR2 is LQKENI in the germline V gene. The CDR3 DNA sequence: TGTGCCAGCCAGCGAAGCGGAAGAAACACCGGGGAGCTGTTTTTT. Translation gives CASQRSGRNTGELFF.

The J gene is TRBJ2-1, the V gene TRBV29-1; 11 bases map to TRBD2. This CDR3 is built from 12 residues. Germline V gene sequence: CDR1 SQVTM, CDR2 ANQGSEA. Trimming took 4 bases from V and 9 from J; bases not matched to a gene: 2. The CDR3 loop is CSVGLAGLEQFF. CDR3 DNA sequence: TGCAGCGTTGGACTAGCGGGACTTGAGCAGTTCTTC.

The J gene is TRBJ2-5, the V gene TRBV18, with 13 bases lining up with TRBD2. Germline-derived CDR1 and CDR2 are KGHSH and LQKENI. The CDR3 is 16 amino acids. V dropped 1 base and J dropped 5; count of bases not matched to a gene: 4. The CDR3 bases are TGTGCCAGCTCACCACTAGGACTAGCGGGAGAGGAGACCCAGTACTTC. It yields the protein CASSPLGLAGEETQYF.

This clone has just a few counts. The J gene is TRBJ2-7, the V gene TRBV5-8; D gene uncertain. The CDR3 loop spans 10 amino acids. Deletions cut 2 bases from V and 3 bases from J, with 0 bases between. Germline loops: CDR1 SGHTS, CDR2 YDEGEE. In DNA, the CDR3 is TGTGCCAGCAGCTTCTACGAGCAGTACTTC. As protein: CASSFYEQYF.

The chain is built from TRBV5-1 and TRBJ2-5; 7 bases agree with TRBD2. The CDR3 has 15 residues. CDR1 is SGHRS, CDR2 YFSETQ, per germline. V lost 0 bases, J lost 2 bases, and 4 bases stayed unmatched. The CDR3: CASSLVTSLQETQYF. The CDR3 DNA reads as TGCGCCAGCAGCTTGGTGACTAGCTTACAAGAGACCCAGTACTTC.

Notes on this clone: Germline and junction disagree at one end, which may indicate a read error. The V gene is TRBV9, the J gene TRBJ2-3; D is perhaps TRBD2 (6 bases). CDR1 is SGDLS and CDR2 is YYNGEE in the germline V gene. This CDR3 has 16 amino acids. CDR3 coding DNA: TGTGCCAACAGCGTAGGACGGGAGATCGCCCGAGATACGCAGTATTTT. Translation gives CANSVGREIARDTQYF.

There are a few counts of this clone. The V gene is TRBV13, the J gene TRBJ2-5, with D tentatively TRBD1 (6 bases). The CDR3 length is 12 residues. CDR1 PRHDT and CDR2 FYEKMQ come from the germline V gene (reference sequence). Between the trimmed V and J ends, which lost 5 bases and 9 bases, there was a span of 13 bases. The CDR3 nucleotides read TGTGCCAGCAGCCTGGCTCCAGGGGCCCAGTACTTC. This codes for CASSLAPGAQYF.

This rearrangement joins TRBV7-9 to TRBJ2-5; no clear D gene. Germline values: CDR1 SEHNR, CDR2 FQNEAQ (reference sequence). Trimming stripped 4 bases from V and 7 bases from J, with 10 bases between. This CDR3 is built from 12 residues. The CDR3 nucleotides read TGTGCCAGCAGCTCGCTCCAGTCGACCCAGTACTTC. Protein: CASSSLQSTQYF. The entire variable domain, with the rest obtained from reference TRBV7-9 and TRBJ2-5, is as follows: DTGVSQNPRHKITKRGQNVTFRCDPISEHNRLYWYRQTLGQGPEFLTYFQNEAQLEKSRLLSDRFSAERPKGSFSTLEIQRTEQGDSAMYLCASSSLQSTQYFGPGTRLLVL.

The gene calls are TRBV7-2 and TRBJ2-7; TRBD1 might be the D (6 bases). This CDR3 region has 13 residues. Germline values: CDR1 SGHTA, CDR2 FQGNSA. Trimming pared 5 bases from V and 5 bases from J, leaving 13 bases between. DNA for the CDR3: TGTGCCAGCAGCCCCGGGACAATCCACGAGCAGTACTTC. Translated, it gives CASSPGTIHEQYF.

The chain is built from TRBV28 and TRBJ2-3; possible D gene TRBD2, 5 bases. Trimming cost V 5 bases and J 1 base, with 10 bases left between them. The CDR3 loop spans 14 amino acids. In germline, CDR1 is MDHEN, CDR2 SYDVKM. The CDR3 nucleotides read TGTGCCAGCAGTCCCTGGGGAGGCACAGATACGCAGTATTTT. It is translated as CASSPWGGTDTQYF.

This clone was picked up a small number of times. The chain carries TRBV2 and TRBJ2-1; TRBD2 agrees at 10 bases. V trimming: 6 bases; J trimming: 5 bases; junction bases outside the gene matches: 4. The germline V gene has CDR1 SNHLY and CDR2 FYNNEI. The CDR3 runs 14 residues. Written as DNA, the CDR3 is TGTGCCAGCAGACTAGCGGGACATCACAATGAGCAGTTCTTC. Translation: CASRLAGHHNEQFF.

This clone was counted a few times. The chain carries TRBV9 and TRBJ2-2, with no clear D. V lost 0 bases and J 5 bases, leaving 11 bases between the germline ends. Germline assignment: CDR1 SGDLS and CDR2 YYNGEE. CDR3 size: 15 residues. CDR3 loop: CASSVGADRTGELFF. DNA for the CDR3: TGTGCCAGCAGCGTAGGGGCGGATAGGACCGGGGAGCTGTTTTTT.

V is TRBV5-1 and J is TRBJ2-7, with D maybe TRBD2 (6 bases). V was trimmed by 6 bases and J by 2 bases, leaving 12 bases between them. CDR3 length equals 13 residues. CDR1 and CDR2 from the germline V gene are SGHRS and YFSETQ. The CDR3 sequence: CASKEGVAYEQYF. CDR3 DNA: TGCGCCAGCAAGGAGGGAGTAGCCTACGAGCAGTACTTC.

This clone was seen a few times. The chain couples TRBV19 to TRBJ2-2; D gene unclear. V dropped 2 bases and J dropped 7 bases, with 5 bases sitting between them. The CDR3 sequence is 12 residues long. Germline V lookup: CDR1 LNHDA, CDR2 SQIVND (reference sequence). This CDR3 is CASSISVGELFF. CDR3 nucleotides: TGTGCCAGTAGTATAAGTGTCGGGGAGCTGTTTTTT.

This clone appeared a single time. The rearrangement links TRBV27 to TRBJ2-5; D unresolved. Trimming took off 0 bases at V and 5 bases at J, with 13 bases between the two ends. The V gene's germline CDR1 is MNHEY and CDR2 SMNVEV (reference sequence). This CDR3 contains 15 residues. The CDR3 here is CASSLSGRSEETQYF. Written as DNA, the CDR3 is TGTGCCAGCAGTTTATCGGGCCGCAGTGAGGAGACCCAGTACTTC.

This clone was picked up a small number of times. Written as DNA, the CDR3 is TGTGCCAGCAGTTCCTTGCGAGCTAGCGGGGGTCCCTACGAGCAGTACTTC. Translation gives CASSSLRASGGPYEQYF. This sequence joins TRBV28 and TRBJ2-7; 10 positions agree with TRBD2. CDR3 size: 17 residues. Trimming cost V 4 bases and J 2 bases; bases outside gene matches: 11. Germline CDR1 is MDHEN and CDR2 is SYDVKM.

The chain uses TRBV11-1 and TRBJ1-2, with D unresolved. This CDR3 has 12 residues. V lost 3 bases and J 6 bases, leaving 8 bases between the germline ends. Germline-derived CDR1 and CDR2 are SGHAT and FQDESV (reference sequence). Here the CDR3 reads CASSLNMDGYTF. CDR3 sequence (DNA): TGTGCCAGCAGCTTGAATATGGATGGCTACACCTTC.

The CDR3 loop reads CASSARTPGQGRNGYTF. The DNA for the CDR3 is TGTGCCAGCAGCGCACGAACCCCAGGACAGGGACGGAATGGCTACACCTTC. This sequence joins TRBV9 and TRBJ1-2, with 8 bases that match TRBD1. V trimming: 3 bases; J trimming: 6 bases; junction bases outside the gene matches: 16. CDR3 length equals 17 residues. Germline CDR1 and CDR2: SGDLS and YYNGEE.

The chain employs TRBV7-9 and TRBJ2-3; a possible D gene is TRBD2 (5 bases). V dropped 5 bases and J dropped 0 bases, with 15 bases sitting between them. In germline, CDR1 is SEHNR, CDR2 FQNEAQ (reference sequence). The CDR3 sequence is 16 residues long. CDR3 nucleotide sequence: TGTGCCAGCAGCCGCCGTAGCGCGGCTAGCACAGATACGCAGTATTTT. It is translated as CASSRRSAASTDTQYF.

Comments on this clone: The sample carries other DNA sequences with the same CDR3. This chain joins TRBV28 and TRBJ2-7; D unresolved. V lost 4 bases and J 4 bases, leaving 8 bases between the germline ends. The germline CDR1 and CDR2 sequences are MDHEN and SYDVKM. The CDR3 has 12 residues. CDR3 in amino acids: CASSSSTYEQYF. CDR3 nucleotide sequence: TGTGCCAGCAGTTCGTCCACTTACGAGCAGTACTTC.